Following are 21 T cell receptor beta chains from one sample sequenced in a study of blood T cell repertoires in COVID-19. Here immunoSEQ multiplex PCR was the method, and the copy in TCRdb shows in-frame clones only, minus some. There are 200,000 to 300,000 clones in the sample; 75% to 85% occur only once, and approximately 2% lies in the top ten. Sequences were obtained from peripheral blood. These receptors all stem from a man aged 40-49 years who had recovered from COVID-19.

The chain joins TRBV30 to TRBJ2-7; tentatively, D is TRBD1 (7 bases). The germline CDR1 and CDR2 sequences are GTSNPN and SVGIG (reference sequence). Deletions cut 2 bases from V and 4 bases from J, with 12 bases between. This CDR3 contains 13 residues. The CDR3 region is CAWSQGGPYEQYF. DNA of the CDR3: TGTGCCTGGAGTCAGGGGGGCCCATACGAGCAGTACTTC.

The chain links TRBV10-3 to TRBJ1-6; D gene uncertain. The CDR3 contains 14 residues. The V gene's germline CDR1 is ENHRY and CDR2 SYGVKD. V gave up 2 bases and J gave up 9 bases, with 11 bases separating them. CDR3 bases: TGTGCCATCAGTGAGATTGTCGAGGGTTCACCCCTCCACTTT. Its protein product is CAISEIVEGSPLHF.

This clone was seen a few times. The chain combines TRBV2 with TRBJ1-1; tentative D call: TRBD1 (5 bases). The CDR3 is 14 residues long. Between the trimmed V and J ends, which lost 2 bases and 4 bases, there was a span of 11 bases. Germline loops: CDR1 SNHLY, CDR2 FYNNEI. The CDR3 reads CASSEMGQGTEAFF. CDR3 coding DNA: TGTGCCAGCAGTGAAATGGGGCAGGGCACTGAAGCTTTCTTT.

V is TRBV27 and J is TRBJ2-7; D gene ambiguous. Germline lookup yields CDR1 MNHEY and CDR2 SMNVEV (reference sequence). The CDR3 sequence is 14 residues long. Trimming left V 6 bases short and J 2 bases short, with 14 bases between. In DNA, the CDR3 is TGTGCCAGCAGCTTCACCGGGTTACCCTACGAGCAGTACTTC. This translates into CASSFTGLPYEQYF.

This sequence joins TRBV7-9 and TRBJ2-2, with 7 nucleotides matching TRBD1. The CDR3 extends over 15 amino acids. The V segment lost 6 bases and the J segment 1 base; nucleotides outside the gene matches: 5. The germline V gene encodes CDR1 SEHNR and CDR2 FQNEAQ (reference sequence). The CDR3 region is CASRPGQLNTGELFF. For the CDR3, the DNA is TGTGCCAGCAGGCCGGGACAGTTGAACACCGGGGAGCTGTTTTTT.

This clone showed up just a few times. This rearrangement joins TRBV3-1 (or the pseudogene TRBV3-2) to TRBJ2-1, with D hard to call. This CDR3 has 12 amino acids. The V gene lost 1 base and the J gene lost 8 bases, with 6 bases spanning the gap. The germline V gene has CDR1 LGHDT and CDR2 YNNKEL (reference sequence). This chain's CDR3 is CASSQVSDEQFF. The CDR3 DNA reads TGTGCCAGCAGCCAAGTAAGCGATGAGCAGTTCTTC.

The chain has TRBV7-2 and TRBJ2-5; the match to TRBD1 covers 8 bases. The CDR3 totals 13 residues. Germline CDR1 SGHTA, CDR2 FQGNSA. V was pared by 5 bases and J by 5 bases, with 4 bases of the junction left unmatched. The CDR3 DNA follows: TGTGCCAGCAGCGCTGGACAGGGTGAGACCCAGTACTTC. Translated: CASSAGQGETQYF.

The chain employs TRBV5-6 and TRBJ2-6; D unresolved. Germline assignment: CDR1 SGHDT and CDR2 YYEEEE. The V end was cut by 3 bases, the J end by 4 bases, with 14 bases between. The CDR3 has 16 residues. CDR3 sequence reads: CASSSRSVSGANVLTF. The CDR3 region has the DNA TGTGCCAGCAGCTCCCGGAGCGTATCCGGGGCCAACGTCCTGACTTTC.

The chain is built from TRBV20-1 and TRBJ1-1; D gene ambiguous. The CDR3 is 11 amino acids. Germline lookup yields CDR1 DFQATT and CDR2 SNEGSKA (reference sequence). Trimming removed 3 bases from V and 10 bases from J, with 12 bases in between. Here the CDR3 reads CSASLEGRAFF. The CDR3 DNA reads TGCAGTGCTAGTTTGGAGGGTAGAGCTTTCTTT.

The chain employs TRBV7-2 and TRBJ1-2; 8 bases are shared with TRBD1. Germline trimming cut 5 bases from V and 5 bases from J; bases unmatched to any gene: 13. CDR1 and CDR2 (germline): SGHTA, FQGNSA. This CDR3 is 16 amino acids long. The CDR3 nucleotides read TGTGCCAGCAGCCCTTCTGGACAGGGTGTTCTGTATGGCTACACCTTC. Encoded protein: CASSPSGQGVLYGYTF.

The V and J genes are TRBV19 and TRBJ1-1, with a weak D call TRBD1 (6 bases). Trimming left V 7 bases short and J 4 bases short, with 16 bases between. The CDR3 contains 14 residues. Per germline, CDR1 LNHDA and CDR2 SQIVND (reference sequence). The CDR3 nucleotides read TGTGCCAGTACCCCAGGGGAAGGAAGCACTGAAGCTTTCTTT. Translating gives CASTPGEGSTEAFF.

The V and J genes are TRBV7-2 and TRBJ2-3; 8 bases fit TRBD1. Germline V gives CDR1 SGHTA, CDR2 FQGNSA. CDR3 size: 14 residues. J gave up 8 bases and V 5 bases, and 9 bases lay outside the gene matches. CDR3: CASSHRTGFGTQYF. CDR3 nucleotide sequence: TGTGCCAGCAGCCACAGGACAGGGTTTGGTACGCAGTATTTT.

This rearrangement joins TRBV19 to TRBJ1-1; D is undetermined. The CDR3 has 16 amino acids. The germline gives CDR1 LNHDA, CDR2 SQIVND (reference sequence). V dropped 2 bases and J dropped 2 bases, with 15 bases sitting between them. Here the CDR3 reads CASSIFGRTQNTEAFF. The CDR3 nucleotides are TGTGCCAGTAGTATATTTGGCAGAACCCAAAACACTGAAGCTTTCTTT.

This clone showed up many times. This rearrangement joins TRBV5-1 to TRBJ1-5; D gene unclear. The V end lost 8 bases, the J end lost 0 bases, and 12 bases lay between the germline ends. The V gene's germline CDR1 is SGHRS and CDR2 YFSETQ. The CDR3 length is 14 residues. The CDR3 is CASPRVYSNQPQHF. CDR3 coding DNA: TGCGCCAGTCCGCGGGTCTATAGCAATCAGCCCCAGCATTTT. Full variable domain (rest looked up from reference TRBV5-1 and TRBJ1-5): KAGVTQTPRYLIKTRGQQVTLSCSPISGHRSVSWYQQTPGQGLQFLFEYFSETQRNKGNFPGRFSGRQFSNSRSEMNVSTLELGDSALYLCASPRVYSNQPQHFGDGTRLSIL.

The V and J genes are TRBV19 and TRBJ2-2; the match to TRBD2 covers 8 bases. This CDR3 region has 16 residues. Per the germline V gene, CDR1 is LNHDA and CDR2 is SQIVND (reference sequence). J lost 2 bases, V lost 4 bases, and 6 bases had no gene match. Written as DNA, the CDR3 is TGTGCCAGTAGTAAGAGACTAGCGCTTAACACCGGGGAGCTGTTTTTT. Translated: CASSKRLALNTGELFF. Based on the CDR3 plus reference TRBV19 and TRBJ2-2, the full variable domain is DGGITQSPKYLFRKEGQNVTLSCEQNLNHDAMYWYRQDPGQGLRLIYYSQIVNDFQKGDIAEGYSVSREKKESFPLTVTSAQKNPTAFYLCASSKRLALNTGELFFGEGSRLTVL.

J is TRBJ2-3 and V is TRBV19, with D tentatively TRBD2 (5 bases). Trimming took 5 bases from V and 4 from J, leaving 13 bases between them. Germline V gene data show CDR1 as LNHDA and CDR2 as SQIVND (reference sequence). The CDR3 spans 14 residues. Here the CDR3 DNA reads TGTGCCAGTAGTTCTCCGACTAAGGCAGATACGCAGTATTTT. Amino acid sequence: CASSSPTKADTQYF.

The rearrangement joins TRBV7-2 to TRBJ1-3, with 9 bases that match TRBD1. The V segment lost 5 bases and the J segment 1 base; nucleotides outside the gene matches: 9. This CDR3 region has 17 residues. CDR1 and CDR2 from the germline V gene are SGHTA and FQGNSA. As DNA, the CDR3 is TGTGCCAGCAGCCCGGACAGGGGAGTGGTATCTGGAAACACCATATATTTT. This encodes CASSPDRGVVSGNTIYF. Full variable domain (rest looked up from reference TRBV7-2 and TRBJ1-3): GAGVSQSPSNKVTEKGKDVELRCDPISGHTALYWYRQSLGQGLEFLIYFQGNSAPDKSGLPSDRFSAERTGGSVSTLTIQRTQQEDSAVYLCASSPDRGVVSGNTIYFGEGSWLTVV.

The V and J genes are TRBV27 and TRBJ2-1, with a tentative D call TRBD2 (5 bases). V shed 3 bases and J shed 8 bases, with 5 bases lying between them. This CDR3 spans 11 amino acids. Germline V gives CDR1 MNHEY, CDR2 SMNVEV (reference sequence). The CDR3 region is CASSLEDEQFF. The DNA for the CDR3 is TGTGCCAGCAGTTTGGAGGATGAGCAGTTCTTC.

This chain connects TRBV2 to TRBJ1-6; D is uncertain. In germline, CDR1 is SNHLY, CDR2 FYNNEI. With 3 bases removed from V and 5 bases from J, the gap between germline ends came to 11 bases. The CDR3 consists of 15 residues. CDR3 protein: CASSEENSDNSPLHF. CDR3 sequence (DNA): TGTGCCAGCAGTGAGGAGAATTCCGATAATTCACCCCTCCACTTT.

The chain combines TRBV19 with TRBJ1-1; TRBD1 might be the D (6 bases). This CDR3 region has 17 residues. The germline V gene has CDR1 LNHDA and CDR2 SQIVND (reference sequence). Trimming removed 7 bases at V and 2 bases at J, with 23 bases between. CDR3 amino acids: CASIGDKWSQYNTEAFF. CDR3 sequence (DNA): TGTGCCAGTATCGGGGACAAGTGGAGCCAATACAACACTGAAGCTTTCTTT.

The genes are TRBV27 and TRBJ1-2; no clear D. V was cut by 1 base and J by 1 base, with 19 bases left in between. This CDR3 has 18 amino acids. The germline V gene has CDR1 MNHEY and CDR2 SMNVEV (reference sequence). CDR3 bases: TGTGCCAGCAGTTTATTCTCTTGGGCAGCCGCTATTAACTATGGCTACACCTTC. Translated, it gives CASSLFSWAAAINYGYTF.